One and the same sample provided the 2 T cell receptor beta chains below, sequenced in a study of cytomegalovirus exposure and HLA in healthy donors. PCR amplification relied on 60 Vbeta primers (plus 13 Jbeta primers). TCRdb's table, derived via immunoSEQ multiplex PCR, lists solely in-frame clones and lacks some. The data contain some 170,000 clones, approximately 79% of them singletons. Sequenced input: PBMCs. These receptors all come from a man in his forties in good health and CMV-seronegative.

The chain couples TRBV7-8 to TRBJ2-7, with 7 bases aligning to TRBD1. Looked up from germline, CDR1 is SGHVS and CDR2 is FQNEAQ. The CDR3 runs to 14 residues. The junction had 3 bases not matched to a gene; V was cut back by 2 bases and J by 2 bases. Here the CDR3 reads CASSLTRGTYEQYF. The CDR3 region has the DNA TGTGCCAGCAGCTTAACCAGGGGGACCTACGAGCAGTACTTC. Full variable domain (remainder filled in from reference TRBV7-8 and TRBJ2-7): GAGVSQSPRYKVAKRGQDVALRCDPISGHVSLFWYQQALGQGPEFLTYFQNEAQLDKSGLPSDRFFAERPEGSVSTLKIQRTQQEDSAVYLCASSLTRGTYEQYFGPGTRLTVT.

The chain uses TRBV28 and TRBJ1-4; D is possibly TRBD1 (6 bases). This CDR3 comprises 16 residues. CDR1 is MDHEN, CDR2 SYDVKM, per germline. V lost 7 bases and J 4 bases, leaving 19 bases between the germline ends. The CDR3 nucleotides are TGTGCCAGCAAAGCTAGTGGGGGGGGGCATAATGAAAAACTGTTTTTT. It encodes CASKASGGGHNEKLFF.